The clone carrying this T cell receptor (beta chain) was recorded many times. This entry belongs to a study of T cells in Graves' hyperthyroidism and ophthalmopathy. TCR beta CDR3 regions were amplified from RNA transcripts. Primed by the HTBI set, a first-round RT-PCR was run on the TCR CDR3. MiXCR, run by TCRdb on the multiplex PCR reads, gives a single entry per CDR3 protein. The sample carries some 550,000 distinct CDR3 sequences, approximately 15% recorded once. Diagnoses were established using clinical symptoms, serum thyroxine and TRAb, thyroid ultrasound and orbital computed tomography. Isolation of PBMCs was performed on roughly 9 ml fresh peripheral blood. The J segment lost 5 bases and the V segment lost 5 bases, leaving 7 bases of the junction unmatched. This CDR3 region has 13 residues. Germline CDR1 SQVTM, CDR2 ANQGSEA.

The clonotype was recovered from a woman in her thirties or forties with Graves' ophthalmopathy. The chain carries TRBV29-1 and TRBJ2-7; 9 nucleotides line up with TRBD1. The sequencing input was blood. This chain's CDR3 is CSVYDRGYDEQYF. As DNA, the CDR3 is TGCAGCGTTTATGACAGGGGGTACGACGAGCAGTACTTC.